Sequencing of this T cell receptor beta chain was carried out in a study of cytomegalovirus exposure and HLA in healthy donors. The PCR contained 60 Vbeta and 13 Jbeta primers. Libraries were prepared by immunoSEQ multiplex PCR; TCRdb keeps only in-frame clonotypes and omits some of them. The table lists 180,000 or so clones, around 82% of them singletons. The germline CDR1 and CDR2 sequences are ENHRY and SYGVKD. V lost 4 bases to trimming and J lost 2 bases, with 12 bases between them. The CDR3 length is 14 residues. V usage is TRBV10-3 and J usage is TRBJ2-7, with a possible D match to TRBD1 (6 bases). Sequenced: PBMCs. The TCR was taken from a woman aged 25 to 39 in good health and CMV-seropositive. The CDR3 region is CAISVTGNPYEQYF. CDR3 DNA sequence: TGTGCCATCAGTGTCACAGGGAACCCCTACGAGCAGTACTTC.